This T cell receptor beta chain was captured by sequencing in a study of blood T cell repertoires in COVID-19. Study-wide background: Some COVID-19 samples were acute and others convalescent; all came from the United States, Italy and Spain.

This clone came up once. Trimming removed 2 bases at V and 7 bases at J, with 18 bases between. The CDR3 is 15 amino acids. From germline, CDR1 is SNHLY and CDR2 FYNNEI. Sequenced by immunoSEQ multiplex PCR; TCRdb stores in-frame clones only, minus some. This table holds 200,000 to 300,000 clones, over 80% found once. V and J are TRBV2 and TRBJ2-7; D gene ambiguous. Material for sequencing was peripheral blood. The source is a woman aged 40 to 50 who had recovered from COVID-19. The DNA for the CDR3 is TGTGCCAGCAGTGAATGGGCACTCCCCCACTGGGAGCAGTACTTC. Its translation: CASSEWALPHWEQYF.